This TCR beta chain was found in a study of technical replicates of blood from several donors. V was pared by 6 bases and J by 8 bases, with 11 bases between. Germline V lookup: CDR1 LNHDA, CDR2 SQIVND (reference sequence). This CDR3 region has 12 residues. The repertoire was sequenced with immunoSEQ multiplex PCR; TCRdb's copy has only in-frame clones and lacks some. The table includes some 82,000 clones, 97% detected once. The specimen sequenced was T cells isolated from PBMCs. The source of this sequence is a human donor in good health. V is TRBV19 and J is TRBJ1-3; D might be TRBD1 (5 bases). The DNA for the CDR3 is TGTGCCAGTAGCCGAGACAGATACACCATATATTTT. It specifies CASSRDRYTIYF.